A single sample is the source of the 21 T cell receptor beta chains below, sequenced in a study of blood T cell repertoires in COVID-19. Clones were read by immunoSEQ multiplex PCR, and TCRdb kept only the in-frame ones, dropping some. This sample has more than 350,000 clones; approximately 88% occur once, and the top ten carry 2.5% to 3.5%. What was sequenced was peripheral blood. The receptors shown here come from a woman in her twenties or thirties with COVID-19, enrolled during active disease.

The chain employs TRBV28 and TRBJ1-3; D is ambiguous. This CDR3 region has 16 residues. Germline V gene data show CDR1 as MDHEN and CDR2 as SYDVKM. V lost 5 bases, J lost 0 bases, and 14 bases lay in between. CDR3 sequence: CASSRPGSSSGNTIYF. The CDR3 coding sequence is TGTGCCAGCAGTCGCCCGGGATCCAGCTCTGGAAACACCATATATTTT. Supplemented by reference TRBV28 and TRBJ1-3, the full variable domain reads DVKVTQSSRYLVKRTGEKVFLECVQDMDHENMFWYRQDPGLGLRLIYFSYDVKMKEKGDIPEGYSVSREKKERFSLILESASTNQTSMYLCASSRPGSSSGNTIYFGEGSWLTVV.

This clone was recorded only once. The chain carries TRBV27 and TRBJ2-7; 9 nucleotides match TRBD1. Trimming took 6 bases from V and 5 from J; bases not matched to a gene: 11. CDR3 length equals 15 residues. CDR1 is MNHEY, CDR2 SMNVEV, per germline (reference sequence). CDR3 protein: CASSDRGGTGNEQYF. The CDR3, as DNA: TGTGCCAGCAGCGACCGTGGAGGGACAGGGAACGAGCAGTACTTC.

The chain recombines TRBV27 with TRBJ1-5; D is possibly TRBD1 (6 bases). Trimming stripped 10 bases from V and 0 bases from J, with 22 bases between. The CDR3 sequence is 17 residues long. Per germline, CDR1 MNHEY and CDR2 SMNVEV (reference sequence). For the CDR3, the DNA is TGTGCCAACCTGAAGAGGGGGGGGAAAATTAGCAATCAGCCCCAGCATTTT. It encodes CANLKRGGKISNQPQHF.

The chain combines TRBV7-9 with TRBJ1-1; tentative D call: TRBD1 (5 bases). The CDR3 is 18 residues long. In germline, CDR1 is SEHNR, CDR2 FQNEAQ (reference sequence). Between the trimmed V and J ends, which lost 5 bases and 1 base, there was a span of 23 bases. CDR3 nucleotide sequence: TGTGCCAGCAGCCCAGAGACCTGGGCAAGTAGGGGGAACACTGAAGCTTTCTTT. This codes for CASSPETWASRGNTEAFF.

The chain is built from TRBV5-6 and TRBJ2-3; 8 positions match TRBD2. Germline V gene lookup returns CDR1 SGHDT and CDR2 YYEEEE. The CDR3 has 15 residues. V shed 1 base, J shed 2 bases, and the junction held 3 bases outside the gene matches. The CDR3 DNA reads TGTGCCAGCAGCTTGAGGCGGGGGGACACAGATACGCAGTATTTT. It translates to CASSLRRGDTDTQYF.

On this clone itself: Germline and junction disagree at one end, which may indicate a read error. The chain links TRBV12-3 or TRBV12-4 to TRBJ2-1; D possibly corresponds to TRBD2 (5 bases). The CDR3 totals 12 residues. The CDR3 DNA is TGTGCCAGCAGTTCCCCTAGGACTGAGAAGTTCTTC. It yields the protein CASSSPRTEKFF.

The table lists this clone with a few counts. The chain combines TRBV7-2 with TRBJ1-4; 9 nucleotides align to TRBD1. The CDR3 contains 15 residues. Trimming at V came to 4 bases and at J to 8 bases, leaving 8 bases not matched to a gene. The germline V gene has CDR1 SGHTA and CDR2 FQGNSA. The CDR3 spells CASSYQQGAREKLFF. The DNA for the CDR3 is TGTGCCAGCAGCTACCAACAGGGGGCGCGGGAAAAACTGTTTTTT.

The CDR3 coding sequence is TGTGCCAGCAGTTTATTCGGGACAGGGCCCTATGGCTACACCTTC. Translation: CASSLFGTGPYGYTF. V and J are TRBV28 and TRBJ1-2, with 9 bases identical to TRBD1. This CDR3 is built from 15 residues. Trimming took 1 base from V and 4 from J; bases not matched to a gene: 4. Germline CDR1 is MDHEN and CDR2 is SYDVKM.

The chain employs TRBV7-9 and TRBJ1-2, with a weak D call TRBD1 (5 bases). Germline-derived CDR1 and CDR2 are SEHNR and FQNEAQ (reference sequence). V gave up 6 bases and J gave up 6 bases, with 20 bases separating them. CDR3 length: 15 amino acids. In DNA form, the CDR3 reads TGTGCCAGCAGTTTTTCCGGGGGAGGGAGCCATGGCTACACCTTC. Encoded protein: CASSFSGGGSHGYTF. The whole variable domain, remainder taken from reference TRBV7-9 and TRBJ1-2, is DTGVSQNPRHKITKRGQNVTFRCDPISEHNRLYWYRQTLGQGPEFLTYFQNEAQLEKSRLLSDRFSAERPKGSFSTLEIQRTEQGDSAMYLCASSFSGGGSHGYTFGSGTRLTVV.

This chain connects TRBV28 to TRBJ2-5; a possible D gene is TRBD1 (5 bases). CDR1 is MDHEN, CDR2 SYDVKM, per germline. Trimming stripped 6 bases from V and 3 bases from J, with 17 bases between. The CDR3 covers 15 residues. The CDR3 here is CASSRRSTVKETQYF. For the CDR3, the DNA is TGTGCCAGCAGCCGCCGCTCGACAGTAAAAGAGACCCAGTACTTC.

This clone came up once. This chain joins TRBV11-3 and TRBJ2-5; TRBD2 is a possible D gene (6 bases). V was pared by 1 base and J by 5 bases, with 8 bases between. The CDR3 runs 13 residues. Per the germline V gene, CDR1 is SGHNT and CDR2 is YENEEA. The CDR3: CASSLAGVETQYF. The CDR3 nucleotides read TGTGCCAGCAGCTTAGCGGGAGTGGAGACCCAGTACTTC.

This chain uses TRBV7-2 with TRBJ2-7, with 9 bases lining up with TRBD2. Germline CDR1 is SGHTA and CDR2 is FQGNSA. With V trimmed by 5 bases and J by 1 base, 3 bases remained unmatched. The CDR3 covers 14 residues. The CDR3 protein is CASSVSGSSYEQYV. In DNA, the CDR3 is TGTGCCAGCAGCGTTAGCGGGAGTTCCTACGAGCAGTACGTC.

J is TRBJ2-3 and V is TRBV25-1; 7 bases agree with TRBD2. CDR1 and CDR2 (germline): MGHDK, SYGVNS. The ends lost 2 bases at V and 4 bases at J; junction bases unmatched: 12. This CDR3 has 17 residues. This chain's CDR3 is CASSEGYSGDTADTQYF. DNA for the CDR3: TGTGCCAGCAGTGAAGGCTACAGCGGGGATACGGCAGATACGCAGTATTTT.

This clone was seen a single time. The rearrangement uses TRBV6-2 or TRBV6-3 and TRBJ2-7, with 11 positions matching TRBD2. V lost 2 bases to trimming and J lost 7 bases; unmatched junction nucleotides: 4. The V gene's germline CDR1 is MNHEY and CDR2 SVGEGT. The CDR3 is made up of 14 amino acids. DNA for the CDR3: TGTGCCAGCAGTTACACCCGGACTAGCGGGGAGCAGTACGTC. Its translation: CASSYTRTSGEQYV.

The gene calls are TRBV6-2 or TRBV6-3 and TRBJ2-5; D may be TRBD1 (5 bases). Between the trimmed V and J ends, which lost 5 bases and 4 bases, there was a span of 11 bases. CDR1 MNHEY and CDR2 SVGEGT come from the germline V gene. The CDR3 spans 13 residues. CDR3 DNA sequence: TGTGCCAGCAGTCCAGGGATAATAGAGACCCAGTACTTC. Protein: CASSPGIIETQYF.

The V call is TRBV7-9, the J call TRBJ1-2; no definite D call. The CDR3 has 13 amino acids. CDR1 and CDR2 from the germline V gene are SEHNR and FQNEAQ (reference sequence). V lost 5 bases and J 2 bases, leaving 9 bases between the germline ends. DNA for the CDR3: TGTGCCAGCAGCCGAAACACGAACTATGGCTACACCTTC. Translated: CASSRNTNYGYTF.

The genes are TRBV24-1 and TRBJ2-3; 12 bases match TRBD2. The CDR3 spans 15 residues. V lost 3 bases, J lost 4 bases, and 1 base stayed unmatched. The germline gives CDR1 KGHDR, CDR2 SFDVKD. The CDR3 loop is CATSDLAGGADTQYF. CDR3 bases: TGTGCCACCAGTGATCTAGCGGGAGGGGCAGATACGCAGTATTTT.

The J gene is TRBJ2-3, the V gene TRBV4-2, with 11 bases that match TRBD1. V dropped 4 bases and J dropped 5; count of bases not matched to a gene: 8. This CDR3 is 16 amino acids long. The germline V gene encodes CDR1 LGHNA and CDR2 YNFKEQ. The CDR3 loop reads CASSPDGTGGIDTQYF. The CDR3 DNA sequence: TGTGCCAGCAGCCCCGATGGGACAGGGGGAATAGATACGCAGTATTTT.

The gene calls are TRBV6-2 or TRBV6-3 and TRBJ1-1; D possibly corresponds to TRBD1 (5 bases). Looked up from germline, CDR1 is MNHEY and CDR2 is SVGEGT. The CDR3 consists of 15 residues. V lost 0 bases and J 4 bases, leaving 12 bases between the germline ends. CDR3 DNA: TGTGCCAGCAGTTACTCGAGTGGGGGAGGCACTGAAGCTTTCTTT. Residues: CASSYSSGGGTEAFF.

The chain recombines TRBV18 with TRBJ1-5; TRBD1 agrees at 9 bases. This CDR3 has 16 residues. Germline V gene sequence: CDR1 KGHSH, CDR2 LQKENI. The V and J ends lost 6 bases and 0 bases, in that order; junction bases with no gene match: 6. The CDR3 nucleotides are TGTGCCAGCTCCCAGACAGGGGGTAATAGCAATCAGCCCCAGCATTTT. It yields the protein CASSQTGGNSNQPQHF.

A note on this clone: Relative to the germline gene, one junction end is altered; a read error may explain this. V usage is TRBV7-7 and J usage is TRBJ2-7, with TRBD2 matching 14 bases. The germline V gene encodes CDR1 SSHAT and CDR2 FNYEAQ (reference sequence). The CDR3 consists of 15 residues. The CDR3 DNA reads TGTGCTAGCAGCTTAGGGGGACTAGCGGGGGACGAGCAGTACTTC. Protein: CASSLGGLAGDEQYF.